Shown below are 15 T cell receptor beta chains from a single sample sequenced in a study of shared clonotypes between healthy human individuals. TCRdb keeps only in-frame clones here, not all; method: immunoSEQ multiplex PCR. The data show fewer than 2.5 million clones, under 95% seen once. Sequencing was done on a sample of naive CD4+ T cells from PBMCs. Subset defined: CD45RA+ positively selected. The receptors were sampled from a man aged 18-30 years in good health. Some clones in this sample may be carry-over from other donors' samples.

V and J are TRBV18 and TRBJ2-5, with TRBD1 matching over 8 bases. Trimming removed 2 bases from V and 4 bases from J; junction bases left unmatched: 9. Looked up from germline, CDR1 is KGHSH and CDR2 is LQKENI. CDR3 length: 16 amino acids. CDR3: CASSPGRRQGIETQYF. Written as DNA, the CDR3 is TGTGCCAGCTCACCAGGACGTAGACAGGGGATAGAGACCCAGTACTTC.

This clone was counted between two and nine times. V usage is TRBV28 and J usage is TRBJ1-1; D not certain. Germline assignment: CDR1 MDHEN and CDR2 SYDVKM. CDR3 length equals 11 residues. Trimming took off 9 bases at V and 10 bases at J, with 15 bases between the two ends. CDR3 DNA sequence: TGTGCCAGTCAAAAACTAGCGCGAGCTTTCTTT. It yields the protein CASQKLARAFF.

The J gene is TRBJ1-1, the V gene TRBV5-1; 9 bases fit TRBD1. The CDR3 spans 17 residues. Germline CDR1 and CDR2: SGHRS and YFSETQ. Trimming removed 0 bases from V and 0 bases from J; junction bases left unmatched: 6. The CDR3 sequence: CASSLDGTGYVNTEAFF. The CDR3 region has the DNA TGCGCCAGCAGCTTGGACGGGACAGGGTACGTGAACACTGAAGCTTTCTTT. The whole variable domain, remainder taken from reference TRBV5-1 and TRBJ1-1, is KAGVTQTPRYLIKTRGQQVTLSCSPISGHRSVSWYQQTPGQGLQFLFEYFSETQRNKGNFPGRFSGRQFSNSRSEMNVSTLELGDSALYLCASSLDGTGYVNTEAFFGQGTRLTVV.

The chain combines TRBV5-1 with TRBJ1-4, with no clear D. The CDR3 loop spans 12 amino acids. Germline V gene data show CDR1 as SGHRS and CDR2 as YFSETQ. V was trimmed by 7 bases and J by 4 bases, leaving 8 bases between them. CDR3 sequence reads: CASSVGNEKLFF. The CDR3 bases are TGCGCCAGCTCCGTGGGTAATGAAAAACTGTTTTTT.

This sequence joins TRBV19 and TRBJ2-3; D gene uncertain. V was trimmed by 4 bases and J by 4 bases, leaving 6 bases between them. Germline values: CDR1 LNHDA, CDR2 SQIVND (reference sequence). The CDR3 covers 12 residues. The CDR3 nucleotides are TGTGCCAGTAGTAGTTGGTCAGATACGCAGTATTTT. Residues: CASSSWSDTQYF. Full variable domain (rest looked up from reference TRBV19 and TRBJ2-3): DGGITQSPKYLFRKEGQNVTLSCEQNLNHDAMYWYRQDPGQGLRLIYYSQIVNDFQKGDIAEGYSVSREKKESFPLTVTSAQKNPTAFYLCASSSWSDTQYFGPGTRLTVL.

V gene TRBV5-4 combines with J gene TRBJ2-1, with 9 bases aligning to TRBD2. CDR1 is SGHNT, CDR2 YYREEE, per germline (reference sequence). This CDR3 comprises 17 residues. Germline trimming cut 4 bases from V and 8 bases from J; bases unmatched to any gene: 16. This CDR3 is CASSPTQGSAGGDEQFF. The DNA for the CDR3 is TGTGCCAGCAGCCCGACACAGGGCTCGGCGGGAGGGGATGAGCAGTTCTTC.

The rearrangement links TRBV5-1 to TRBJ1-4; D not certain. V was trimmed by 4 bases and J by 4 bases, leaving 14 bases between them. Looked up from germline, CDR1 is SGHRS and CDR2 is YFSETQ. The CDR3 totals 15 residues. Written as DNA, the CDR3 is TGCGCCAGCAGCCTAGCCACGGGGTTTAATGAAAAACTGTTTTTT. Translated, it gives CASSLATGFNEKLFF. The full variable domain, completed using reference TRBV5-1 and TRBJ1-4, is KAGVTQTPRYLIKTRGQQVTLSCSPISGHRSVSWYQQTPGQGLQFLFEYFSETQRNKGNFPGRFSGRQFSNSRSEMNVSTLELGDSALYLCASSLATGFNEKLFFGSGTQLSVL.

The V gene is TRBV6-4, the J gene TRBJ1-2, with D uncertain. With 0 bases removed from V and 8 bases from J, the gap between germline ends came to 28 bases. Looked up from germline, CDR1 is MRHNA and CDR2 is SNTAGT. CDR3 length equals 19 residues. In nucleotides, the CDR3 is TGTGCCAGCAGTGACTCTCTTCGGGCGGCCTCGACACGTTGGAGAGGCTACACCTTC. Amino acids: CASSDSLRAASTRWRGYTF.

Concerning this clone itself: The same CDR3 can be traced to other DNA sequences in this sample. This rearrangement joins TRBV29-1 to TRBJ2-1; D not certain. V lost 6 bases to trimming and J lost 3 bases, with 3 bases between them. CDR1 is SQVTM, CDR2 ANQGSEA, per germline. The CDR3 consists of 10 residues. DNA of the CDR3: TGCAGCGTGGACTACAATGAGCAGTTCTTC. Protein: CSVDYNEQFF.

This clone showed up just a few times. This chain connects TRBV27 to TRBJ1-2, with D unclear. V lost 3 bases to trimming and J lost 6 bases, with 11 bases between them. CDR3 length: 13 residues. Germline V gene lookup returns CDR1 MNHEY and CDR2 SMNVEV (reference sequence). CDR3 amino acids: CASSFGVADGYTF. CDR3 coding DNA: TGTGCCAGCAGTTTTGGGGTTGCGGATGGCTACACCTTC.

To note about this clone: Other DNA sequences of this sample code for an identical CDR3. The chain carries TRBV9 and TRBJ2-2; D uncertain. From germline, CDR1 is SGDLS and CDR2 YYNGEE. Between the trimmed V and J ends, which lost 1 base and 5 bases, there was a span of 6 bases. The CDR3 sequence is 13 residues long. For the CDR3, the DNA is TGTGCCAGCAGCGTATCAGGAACCGGGGAGCTGTTTTTT. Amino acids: CASSVSGTGELFF. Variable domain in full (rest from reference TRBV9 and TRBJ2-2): DSGVTQTPKHLITATGQRVTLRCSPRSGDLSVYWYQQSLDQGLQFLIQYYNGEERAKGNILERFSAQQFPDLHSELNLSSLELGDSALYFCASSVSGTGELFFGEGSRLTVL.

The chain's CDR3 is CASTFSGGGEPQHF. For the CDR3, the DNA is TGTGCCAGCACCTTTTCGGGGGGCGGGGAGCCCCAGCATTTT. The rearrangement uses TRBV7-2 and TRBJ1-5; tentatively, D is TRBD1 (6 bases). Looked up from germline, CDR1 is SGHTA and CDR2 is FQGNSA. V gave up 7 bases and J gave up 8 bases, with 18 bases separating them. The CDR3 extends over 14 amino acids.

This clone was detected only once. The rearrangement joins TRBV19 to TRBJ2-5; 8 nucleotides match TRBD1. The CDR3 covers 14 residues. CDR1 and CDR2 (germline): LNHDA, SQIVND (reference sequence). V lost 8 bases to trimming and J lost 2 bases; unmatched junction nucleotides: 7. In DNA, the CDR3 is TGTGCCAGTGCCCCCAGGGGGCCTCAAGAGACCCAGTACTTC. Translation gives CASAPRGPQETQYF.

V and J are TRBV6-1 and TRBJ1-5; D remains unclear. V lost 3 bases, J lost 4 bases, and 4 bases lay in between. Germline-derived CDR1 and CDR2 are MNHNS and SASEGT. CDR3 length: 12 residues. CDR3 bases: TGTGCCAGCAGTGACTGGAATCAGCCCCAGCATTTT. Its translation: CASSDWNQPQHF.

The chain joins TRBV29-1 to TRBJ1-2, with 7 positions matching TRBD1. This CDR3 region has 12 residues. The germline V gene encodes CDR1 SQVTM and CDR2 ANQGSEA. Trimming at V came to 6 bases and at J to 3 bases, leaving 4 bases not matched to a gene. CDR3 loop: CSVGQADYGYTF. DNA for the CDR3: TGCAGCGTCGGACAGGCCGACTATGGCTACACCTTC.